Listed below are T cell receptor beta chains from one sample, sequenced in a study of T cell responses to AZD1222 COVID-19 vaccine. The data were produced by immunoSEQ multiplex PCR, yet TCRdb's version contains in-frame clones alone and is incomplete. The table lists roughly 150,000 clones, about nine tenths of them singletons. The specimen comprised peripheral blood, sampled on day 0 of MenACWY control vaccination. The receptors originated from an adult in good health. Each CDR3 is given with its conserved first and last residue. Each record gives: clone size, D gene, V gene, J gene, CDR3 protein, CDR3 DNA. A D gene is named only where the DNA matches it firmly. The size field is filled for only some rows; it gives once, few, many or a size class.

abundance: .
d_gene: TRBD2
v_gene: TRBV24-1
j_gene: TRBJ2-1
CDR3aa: CATSDTGRGNYNEQFF
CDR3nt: TGTGCCACCAGTGATACCGGGCGGGGGAACTACAATGAGCAGTTCTTC

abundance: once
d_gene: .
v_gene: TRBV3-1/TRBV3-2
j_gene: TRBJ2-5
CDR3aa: CASVDRRNQETQYF
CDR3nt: TGTGCCAGCGTAGACAGGAGGAACCAAGAGACCCAGTACTTC

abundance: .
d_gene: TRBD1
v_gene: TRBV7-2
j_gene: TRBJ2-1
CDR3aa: CASSPSGQGFNEQFF
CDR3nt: TGTGCCAGCAGCCCCTCCGGACAGGGTTTCAATGAGCAGTTCTTC

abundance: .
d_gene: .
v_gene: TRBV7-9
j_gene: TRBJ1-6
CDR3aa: CASSDTGSGPLHF
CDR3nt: TGTGCCAGCAGCGACACGGGGAGTGGGCCCCTCCACTTT

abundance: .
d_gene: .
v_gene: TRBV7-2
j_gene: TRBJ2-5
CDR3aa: CASSPLGGLETQYF
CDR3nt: TGTGCCAGCAGCCCCCTTGGGGGGCTAGAGACCCAGTACTTC

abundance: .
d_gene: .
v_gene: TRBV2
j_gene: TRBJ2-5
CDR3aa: CASTSVGETQYF
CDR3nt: TGTGCCAGCACATCCGTGGGAGAGACCCAGTACTTC

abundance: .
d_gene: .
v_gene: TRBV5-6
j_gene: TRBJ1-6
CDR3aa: CASSRTGSNSPLHF
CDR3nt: TGTGCCAGCAGCCGTACAGGGAGTAATTCACCCCTCCACTTT

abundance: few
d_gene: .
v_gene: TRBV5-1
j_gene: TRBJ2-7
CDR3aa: CASSPRAVPPDEQYF
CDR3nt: TGCGCCAGCAGCCCGAGGGCTGTCCCTCCGGACGAGCAGTACTTC

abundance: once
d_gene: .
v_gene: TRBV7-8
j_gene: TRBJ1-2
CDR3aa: CASSPRQSYGYTF
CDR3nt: TGTGCCAGCAGCCCCCGACAGAGCTATGGCTACACCTTC

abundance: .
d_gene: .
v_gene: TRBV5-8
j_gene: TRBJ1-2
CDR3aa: CASSLVVNFETNYGYTF
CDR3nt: TGTGCCAGCAGCTTGGTGGTAAATTTTGAAACTAACTATGGCTACACCTTC

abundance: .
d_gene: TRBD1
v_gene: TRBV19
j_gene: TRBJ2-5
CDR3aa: CASSDRGETQYF
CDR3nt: TGTGCCAGCAGTGACAGGGGTGAGACCCAGTACTTC

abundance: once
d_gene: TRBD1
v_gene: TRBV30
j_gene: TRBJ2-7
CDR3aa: CAWRSDRVGEQYF
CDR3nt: TGTGCCTGGAGGTCCGACAGGGTGGGCGAGCAGTACTTC

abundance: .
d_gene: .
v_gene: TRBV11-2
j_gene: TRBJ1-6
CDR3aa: CASSFWNSPLHF
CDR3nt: TGTGCCAGCAGCTTTTGGAATTCACCCCTCCACTTT

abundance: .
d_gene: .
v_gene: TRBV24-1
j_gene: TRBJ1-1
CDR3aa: CATSRSAAGNTEAFF
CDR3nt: TGTGCCACCAGTCGATCAGCCGCAGGGAACACTGAAGCTTTCTTT

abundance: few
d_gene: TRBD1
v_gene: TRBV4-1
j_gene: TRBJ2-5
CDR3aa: CASSQGNPGGETQYF
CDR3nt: TGCGCCAGCAGCCAAGGGAACCCAGGGGGCGAGACCCAGTACTTC

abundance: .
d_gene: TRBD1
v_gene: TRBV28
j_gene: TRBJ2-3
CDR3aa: CASSFWQGGTDTQYF
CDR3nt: TGTGCCAGCAGTTTCTGGCAGGGGGGCACAGATACGCAGTATTTT

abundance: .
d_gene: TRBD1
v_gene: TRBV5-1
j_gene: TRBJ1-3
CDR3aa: CASSSGTGSHTIYF
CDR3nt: TGCGCCAGCAGTTCCGGGACAGGGAGTCACACCATATATTTT

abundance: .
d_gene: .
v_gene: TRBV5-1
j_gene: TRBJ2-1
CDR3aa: CASSERGSYNEQFF
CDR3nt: TGCGCCAGCAGCGAACGGGGGTCCTACAATGAGCAGTTCTTC

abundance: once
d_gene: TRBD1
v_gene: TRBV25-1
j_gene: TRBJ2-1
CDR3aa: CASSTDRGHEQFF
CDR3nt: TGTGCCAGCTCCACGGACAGGGGACATGAGCAGTTCTTC

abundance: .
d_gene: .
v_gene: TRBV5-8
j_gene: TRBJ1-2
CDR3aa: CASSLQQVGGYTF
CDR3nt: TGTGCCAGCAGCTTACAACAGGTCGGTGGCTACACCTTC

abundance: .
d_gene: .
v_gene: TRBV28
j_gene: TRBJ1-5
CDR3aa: CASSLGQPQHF
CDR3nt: TGTGCCAGCAGTTTAGGTCAGCCCCAGCATTTT

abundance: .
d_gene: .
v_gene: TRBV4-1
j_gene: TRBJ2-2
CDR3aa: CASSQDPGGRTGELFF
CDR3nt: TGCGCCAGCAGCCAAGACCCGGGTGGGAGGACCGGGGAGCTGTTTTTT

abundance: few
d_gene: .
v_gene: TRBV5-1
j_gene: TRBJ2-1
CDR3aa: CASSTGDGAYNEQFF
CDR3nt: TGCGCCAGCAGCACTGGGGACGGGGCTTACAATGAGCAGTTCTTC

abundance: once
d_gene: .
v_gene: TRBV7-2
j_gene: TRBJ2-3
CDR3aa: CASSLNRDPDPQYF
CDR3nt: TGTGCCAGCAGCTTAAACCGGGACCCTGATCCGCAGTATTTT

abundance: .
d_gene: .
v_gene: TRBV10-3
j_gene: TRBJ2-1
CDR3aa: CAISESWQGNEQFF
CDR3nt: TGTGCCATCAGTGAGTCCTGGCAGGGGAATGAGCAGTTCTTC

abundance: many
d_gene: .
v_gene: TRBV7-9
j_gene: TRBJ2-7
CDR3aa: CASSHGTAYEQYF
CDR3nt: TGTGCCAGCAGCCACGGGACGGCCTACGAGCAGTACTTC

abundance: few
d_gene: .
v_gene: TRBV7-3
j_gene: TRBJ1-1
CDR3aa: CASSLSPGTEAFF
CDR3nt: TGTGCCAGCAGCCTTTCCCCAGGCACTGAAGCTTTCTTT

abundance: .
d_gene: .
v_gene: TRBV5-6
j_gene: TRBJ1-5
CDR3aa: CASNIQGGQPQHF
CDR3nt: TGTGCCAGCAACATACAGGGCGGCCAGCCCCAGCATTTT

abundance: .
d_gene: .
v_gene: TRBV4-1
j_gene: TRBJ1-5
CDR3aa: CASSQQTNQPQHF
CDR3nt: TGCGCCAGCAGCCAACAAACTAATCAGCCCCAGCATTTT

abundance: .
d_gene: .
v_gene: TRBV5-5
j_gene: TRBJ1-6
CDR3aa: CASSFSTWTVDNSPLHF
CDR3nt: TGTGCCAGCAGCTTTTCGACATGGACAGTGGATAATTCACCCCTCCACTTT

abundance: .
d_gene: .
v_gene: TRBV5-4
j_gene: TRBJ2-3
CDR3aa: CASSLYRDTDTQYF
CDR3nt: TGTGCCAGCAGCTTGTACAGGGACACAGATACGCAGTATTTT

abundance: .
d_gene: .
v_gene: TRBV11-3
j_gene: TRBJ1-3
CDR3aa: CASSSSGASGNTIYF
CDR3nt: TGTGCCAGCAGCTCCTCGGGGGCCTCTGGAAACACCATATATTTT

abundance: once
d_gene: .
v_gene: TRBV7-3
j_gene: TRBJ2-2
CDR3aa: CASSVRVSGELFF
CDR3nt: TGTGCCAGCAGCGTAAGGGTGTCCGGGGAGCTGTTTTTT

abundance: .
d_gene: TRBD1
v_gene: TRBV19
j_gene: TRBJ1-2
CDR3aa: CASSIKSGQGLYGYTF
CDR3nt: TGTGCCAGTAGTATAAAGTCGGGACAGGGGTTATATGGCTACACCTTC

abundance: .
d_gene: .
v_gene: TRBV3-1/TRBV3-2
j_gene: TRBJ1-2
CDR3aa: CASLADNYGYTF
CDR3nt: TGTGCCAGCTTAGCCGATAACTATGGCTACACCTTC

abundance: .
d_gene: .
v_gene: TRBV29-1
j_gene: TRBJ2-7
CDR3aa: CSVVYSSYEQYF
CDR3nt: TGCAGCGTTGTTTACAGTTCCTACGAGCAGTACTTC

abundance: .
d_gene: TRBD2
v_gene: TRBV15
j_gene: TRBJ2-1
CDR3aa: CATSPGRGVPYNEQFF
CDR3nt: TGTGCCACCAGCCCCGGTCGGGGGGTACCATACAATGAGCAGTTCTTC

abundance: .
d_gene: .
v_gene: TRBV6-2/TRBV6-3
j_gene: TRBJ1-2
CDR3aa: CASSPPGEGYGYTF
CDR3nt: TGTGCCAGCAGTCCACCCGGGGAAGGCTATGGCTACACCTTC

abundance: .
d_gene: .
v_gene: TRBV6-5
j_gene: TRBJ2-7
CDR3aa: CASSYSPELAYEQYF
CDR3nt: TGTGCCAGCAGTTACTCCCCGGAACTAGCCTACGAGCAGTACTTC

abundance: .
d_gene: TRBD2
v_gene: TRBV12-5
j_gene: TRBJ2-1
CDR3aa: CASGLGGPGLAGSEQFF
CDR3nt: TGTGCTAGTGGTTTGGGGGGTCCGGGACTAGCGGGATCGGAGCAGTTCTTC

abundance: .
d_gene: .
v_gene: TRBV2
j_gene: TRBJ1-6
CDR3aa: CASSDEIAYNSPLHF
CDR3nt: TGTGCCAGCAGTGATGAAATAGCATATAATTCACCCCTCCACTTT

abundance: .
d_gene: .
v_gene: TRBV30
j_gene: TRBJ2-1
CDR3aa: CAWSVRSSYNEQFF
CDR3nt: TGTGCCTGGAGTGTACGCAGTTCCTACAATGAGCAGTTCTTC

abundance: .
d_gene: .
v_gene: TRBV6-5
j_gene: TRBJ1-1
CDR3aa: CASRQRADMVAEAFF
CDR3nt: TGTGCCAGCAGACAGCGAGCGGATATGGTCGCTGAAGCTTTCTTT

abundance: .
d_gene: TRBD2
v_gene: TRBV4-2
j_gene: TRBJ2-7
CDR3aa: CASSQEPLRLAGVYEQYF
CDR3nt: TGTGCCAGCAGCCAAGAACCTCTCCGACTAGCGGGAGTTTACGAGCAGTACTTC

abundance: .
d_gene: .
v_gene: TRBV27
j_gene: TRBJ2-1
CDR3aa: CASSWGTQNGNEQFF
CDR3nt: TGTGCCAGCAGTTGGGGGACCCAAAACGGGAATGAGCAGTTCTTC

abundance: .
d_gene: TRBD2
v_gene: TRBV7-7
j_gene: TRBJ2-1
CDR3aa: CASSLSPSGTYNEQFF
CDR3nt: TGTGCTAGCAGCTTATCCCCTAGCGGCACCTACAATGAGCAGTTCTTC

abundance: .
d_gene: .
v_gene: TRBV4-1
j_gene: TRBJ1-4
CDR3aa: CASSQGGAFEKLFF
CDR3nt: TGCGCCAGCAGCCAAGGAGGGGCCTTTGAAAAACTGTTTTTT

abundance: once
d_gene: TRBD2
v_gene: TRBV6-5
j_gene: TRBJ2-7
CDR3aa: CASSSTSGGTYEQYF
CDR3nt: TGTGCCAGCAGTTCTACTAGCGGGGGGACCTACGAGCAGTACTTC

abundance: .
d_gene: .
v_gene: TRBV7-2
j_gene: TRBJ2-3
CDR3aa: CASSLAPGGTDTQYF
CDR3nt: TGTGCCAGCAGCTTAGCGCCTGGGGGCACAGATACGCAGTATTTT

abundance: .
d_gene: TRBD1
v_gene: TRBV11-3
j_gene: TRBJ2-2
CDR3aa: CASSFSDRVGWGTGELFF
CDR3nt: TGTGCCAGCAGCTTTTCCGACAGGGTGGGCTGGGGAACCGGGGAGCTGTTTTTT